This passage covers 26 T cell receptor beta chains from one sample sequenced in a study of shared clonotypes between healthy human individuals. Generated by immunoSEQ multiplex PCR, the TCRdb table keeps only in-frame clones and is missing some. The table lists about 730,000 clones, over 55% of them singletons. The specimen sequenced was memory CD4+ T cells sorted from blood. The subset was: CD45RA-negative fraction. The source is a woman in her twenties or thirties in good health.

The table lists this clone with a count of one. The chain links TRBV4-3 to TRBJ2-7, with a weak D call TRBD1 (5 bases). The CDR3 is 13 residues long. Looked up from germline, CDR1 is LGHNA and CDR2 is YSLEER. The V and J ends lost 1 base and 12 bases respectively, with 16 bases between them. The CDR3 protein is CASSQALYRQRYF. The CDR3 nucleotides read TGCGCCAGCAGCCAAGCGCTCTACCGACAGCGGTACTTC.

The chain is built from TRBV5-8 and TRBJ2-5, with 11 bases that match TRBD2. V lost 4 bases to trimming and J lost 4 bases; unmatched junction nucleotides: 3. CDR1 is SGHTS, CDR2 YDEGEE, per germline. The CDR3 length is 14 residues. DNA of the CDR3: TGTGCCAGCAGCCCTGGACTAGCGGGAGAGACCCAGTACTTC. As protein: CASSPGLAGETQYF.

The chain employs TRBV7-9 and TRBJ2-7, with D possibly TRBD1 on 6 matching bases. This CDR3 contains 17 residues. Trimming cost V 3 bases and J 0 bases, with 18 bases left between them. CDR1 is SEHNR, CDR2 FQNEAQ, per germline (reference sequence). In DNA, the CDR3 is TGTGCCAGCAGCTTGCCTACAGGGCCAATCCCCTCCTACGAGCAGTACTTC. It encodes CASSLPTGPIPSYEQYF.

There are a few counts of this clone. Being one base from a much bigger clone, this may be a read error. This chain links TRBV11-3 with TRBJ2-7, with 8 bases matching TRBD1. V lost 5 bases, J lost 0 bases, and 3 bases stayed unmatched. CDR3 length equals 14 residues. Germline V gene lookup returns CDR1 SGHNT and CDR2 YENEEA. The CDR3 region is CASSPQGDSYEQYF. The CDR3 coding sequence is TGTGCCAGCAGCCCACAGGGGGACTCCTACGAGCAGTACTTC. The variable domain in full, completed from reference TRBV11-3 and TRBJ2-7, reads EAGVVQSPRYKIIEKKQPVAFWCNPISGHNTLYWYLQNLGQGPELLIRYENEEAVDDSQLPKDRFSAERLKGVDSTLKIQPAELGDSAVYLCASSPQGDSYEQYFGPGTRLTVT.

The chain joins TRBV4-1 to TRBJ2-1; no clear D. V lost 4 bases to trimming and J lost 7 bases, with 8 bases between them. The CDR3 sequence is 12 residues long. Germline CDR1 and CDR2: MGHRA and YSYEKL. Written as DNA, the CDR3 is TGCGCCAGCAGCCGTTTTGTTAATGAGCAGTTCTTC. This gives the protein CASSRFVNEQFF.

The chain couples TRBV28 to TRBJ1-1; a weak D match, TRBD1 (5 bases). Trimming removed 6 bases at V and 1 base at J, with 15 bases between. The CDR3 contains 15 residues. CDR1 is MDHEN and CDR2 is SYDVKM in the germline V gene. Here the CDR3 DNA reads TGTGCCAGCAGCCCGGGGGAAACCACGAACACTGAAGCTTTCTTT. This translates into CASSPGETTNTEAFF.

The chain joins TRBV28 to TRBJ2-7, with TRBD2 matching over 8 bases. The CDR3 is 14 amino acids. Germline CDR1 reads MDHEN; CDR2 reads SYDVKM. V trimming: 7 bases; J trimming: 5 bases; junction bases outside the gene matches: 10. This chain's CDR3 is CASTQRLASHEQYF. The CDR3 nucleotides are TGTGCCAGCACCCAAAGACTAGCGAGCCACGAGCAGTACTTC.

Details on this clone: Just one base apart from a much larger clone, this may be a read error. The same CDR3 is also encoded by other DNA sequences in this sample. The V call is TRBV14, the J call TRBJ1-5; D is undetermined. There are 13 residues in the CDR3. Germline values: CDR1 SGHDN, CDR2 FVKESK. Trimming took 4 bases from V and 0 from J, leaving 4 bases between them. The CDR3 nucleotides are TGTGCCAGCAGCCCAGATAGCAATCAGCCCCAGCATTTT. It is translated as CASSPDSNQPQHF.

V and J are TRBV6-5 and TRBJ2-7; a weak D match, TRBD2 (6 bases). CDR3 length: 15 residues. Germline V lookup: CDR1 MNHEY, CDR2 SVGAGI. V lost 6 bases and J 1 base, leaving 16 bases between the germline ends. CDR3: CASSRRGSGSYEQYF. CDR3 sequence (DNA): TGTGCCAGCAGCCGGAGGGGAAGCGGGTCCTACGAGCAGTACTTC.

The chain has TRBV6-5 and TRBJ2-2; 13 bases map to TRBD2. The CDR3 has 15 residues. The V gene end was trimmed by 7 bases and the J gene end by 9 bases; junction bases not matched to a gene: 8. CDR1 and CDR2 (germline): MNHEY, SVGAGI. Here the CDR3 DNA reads TGTGCCAGCACTACACTAGCGGGAGGGGTGCGGGAGCTGTTTTTT. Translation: CASTTLAGGVRELFF.

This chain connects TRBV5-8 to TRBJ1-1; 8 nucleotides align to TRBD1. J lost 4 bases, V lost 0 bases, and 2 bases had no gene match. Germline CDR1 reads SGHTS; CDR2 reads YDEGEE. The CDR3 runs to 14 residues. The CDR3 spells CASSLETGVTEAFF. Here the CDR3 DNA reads TGTGCCAGCAGCTTGGAGACAGGGGTCACTGAAGCTTTCTTT.

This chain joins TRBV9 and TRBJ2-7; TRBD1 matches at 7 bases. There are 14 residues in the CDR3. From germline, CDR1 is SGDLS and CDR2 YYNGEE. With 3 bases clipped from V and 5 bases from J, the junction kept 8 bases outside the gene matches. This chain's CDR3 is CASSANTGVDEQYF. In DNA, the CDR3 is TGTGCCAGCAGCGCGAATACAGGGGTCGACGAGCAGTACTTC.

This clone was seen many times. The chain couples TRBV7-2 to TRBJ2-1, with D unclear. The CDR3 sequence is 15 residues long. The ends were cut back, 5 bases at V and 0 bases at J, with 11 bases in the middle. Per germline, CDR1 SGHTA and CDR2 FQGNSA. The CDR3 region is CASSPTRSSYNEQFF. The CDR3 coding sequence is TGTGCCAGCAGCCCGACTCGGAGCTCCTACAATGAGCAGTTCTTC.

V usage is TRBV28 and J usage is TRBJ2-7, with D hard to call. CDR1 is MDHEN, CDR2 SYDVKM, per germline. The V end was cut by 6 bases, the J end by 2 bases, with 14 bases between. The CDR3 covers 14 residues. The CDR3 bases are TGTGCCAGCAGCCTGGCTGGGGTCGCCTACGAGCAGTACTTC. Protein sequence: CASSLAGVAYEQYF.

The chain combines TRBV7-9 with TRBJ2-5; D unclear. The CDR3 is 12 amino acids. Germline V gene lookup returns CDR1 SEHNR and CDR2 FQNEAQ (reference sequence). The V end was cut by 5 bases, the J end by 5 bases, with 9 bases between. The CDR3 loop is CASSLRMETQYF. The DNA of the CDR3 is TGTGCCAGCAGCCTGAGGATGGAGACCCAGTACTTC.

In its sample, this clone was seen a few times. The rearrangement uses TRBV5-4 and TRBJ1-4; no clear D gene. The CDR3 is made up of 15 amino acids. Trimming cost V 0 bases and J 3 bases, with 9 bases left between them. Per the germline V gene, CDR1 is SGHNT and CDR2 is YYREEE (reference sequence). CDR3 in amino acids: CASSLERTANEKLFF. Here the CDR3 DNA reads TGTGCCAGCAGCTTGGAAAGGACGGCTAATGAAAAACTGTTTTTT.

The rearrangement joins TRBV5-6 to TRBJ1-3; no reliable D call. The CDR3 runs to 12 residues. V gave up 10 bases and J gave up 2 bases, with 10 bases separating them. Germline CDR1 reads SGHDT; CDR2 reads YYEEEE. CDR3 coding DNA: TGTGCCCGGGAAGGGACTGGAAACACCATATATTTT. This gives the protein CAREGTGNTIYF. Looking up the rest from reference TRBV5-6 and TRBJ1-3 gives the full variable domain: DAGVTQSPTHLIKTRGQQVTLRCSPKSGHDTVSWYQQALGQGPQFIFQYYEEEERQRGNFPDRFSGHQFPNYSSELNVNALLLGDSALYLCAREGTGNTIYFGEGSWLTVV.

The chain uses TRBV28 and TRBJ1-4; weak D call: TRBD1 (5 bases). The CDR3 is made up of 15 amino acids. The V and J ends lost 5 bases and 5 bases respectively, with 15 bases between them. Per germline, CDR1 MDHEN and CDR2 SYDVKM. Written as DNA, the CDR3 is TGTGCCAGCAGTACCTTCTTTGACAGAAATGAAAAACTGTTTTTT. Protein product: CASSTFFDRNEKLFF.

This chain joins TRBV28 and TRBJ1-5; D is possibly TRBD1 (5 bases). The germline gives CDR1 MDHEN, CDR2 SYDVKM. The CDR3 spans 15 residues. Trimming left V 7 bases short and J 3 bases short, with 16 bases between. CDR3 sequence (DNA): TGTGCCAGCAAAGATTGGGACCGGGACAATCAGCCCCAGCATTTT. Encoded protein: CASKDWDRDNQPQHF.

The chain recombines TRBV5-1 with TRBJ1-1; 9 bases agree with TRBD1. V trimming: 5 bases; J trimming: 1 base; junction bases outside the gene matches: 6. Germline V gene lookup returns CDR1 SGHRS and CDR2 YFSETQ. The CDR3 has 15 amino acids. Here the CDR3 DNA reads TGCGCCAGCAGTCGAACAGGGGGCGGGAACACTGAAGCTTTCTTT. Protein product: CASSRTGGGNTEAFF.

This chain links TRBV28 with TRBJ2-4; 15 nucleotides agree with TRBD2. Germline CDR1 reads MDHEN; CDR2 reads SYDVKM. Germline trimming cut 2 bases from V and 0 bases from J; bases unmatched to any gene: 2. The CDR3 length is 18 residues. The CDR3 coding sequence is TGTGCCAGCAGTTTAGGGACTAGCGGGAGGCTAGCCAAAAACATTCAGTACTTC. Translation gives CASSLGTSGRLAKNIQYF.

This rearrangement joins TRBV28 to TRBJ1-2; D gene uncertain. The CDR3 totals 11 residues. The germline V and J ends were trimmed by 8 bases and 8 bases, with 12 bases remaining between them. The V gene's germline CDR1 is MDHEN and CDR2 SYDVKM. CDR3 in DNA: TGTGCCAGCTCCGTACTCGGCGGCTACACCTTC. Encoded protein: CASSVLGGYTF.

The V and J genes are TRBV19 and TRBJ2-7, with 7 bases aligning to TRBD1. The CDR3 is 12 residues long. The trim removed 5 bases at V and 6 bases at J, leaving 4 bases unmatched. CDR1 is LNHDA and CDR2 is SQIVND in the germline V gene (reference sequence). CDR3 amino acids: CASSVYRGEQYF. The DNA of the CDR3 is TGTGCCAGTAGTGTTTACAGGGGCGAGCAGTACTTC.

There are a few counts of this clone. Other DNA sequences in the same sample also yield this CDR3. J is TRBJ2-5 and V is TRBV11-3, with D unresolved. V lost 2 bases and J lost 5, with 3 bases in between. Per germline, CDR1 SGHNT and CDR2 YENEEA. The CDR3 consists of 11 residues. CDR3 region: CASSLLETQYF. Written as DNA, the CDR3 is TGTGCCAGCAGCTTACTGGAGACCCAGTACTTC.

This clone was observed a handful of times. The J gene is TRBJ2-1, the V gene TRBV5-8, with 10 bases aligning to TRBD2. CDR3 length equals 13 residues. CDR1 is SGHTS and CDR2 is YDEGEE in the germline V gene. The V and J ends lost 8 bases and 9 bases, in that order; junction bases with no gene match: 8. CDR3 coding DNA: TGTGCCAGTTACCTAGCGGGGGCCGGTGAGCAGTTCTTC. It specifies CASYLAGAGEQFF.

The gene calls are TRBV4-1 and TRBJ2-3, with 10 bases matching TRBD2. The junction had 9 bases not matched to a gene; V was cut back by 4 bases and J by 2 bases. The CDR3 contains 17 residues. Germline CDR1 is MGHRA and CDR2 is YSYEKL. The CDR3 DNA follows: TGCGCCAGCAGCCCTCTCGGACTAGCGGAGAACACAGATACGCAGTATTTT. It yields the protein CASSPLGLAENTDTQYF.